What follows are 3 T cell receptor beta chains derived from one specimen sequenced in a study of response to subunit inactivated influenza vaccine. TCRdb processed the RT-PCR reads anew with MiXCR; each CDR3 protein has one entry. The table records roughly 500,000 distinct CDR3 sequences, around 25% of them present only once. Material: CD4+ T cells sorted from PBMCs, obtained 4 to 6 days after vaccination. The receptors shown here come from a man in his forties or fifties who received an inactivated influenza vaccine.

This chain connects TRBV11-2 to TRBJ2-7; 7 bases are a match to TRBD1. CDR3 length: 18 residues. Germline lookup yields CDR1 SGHAT and CDR2 FQNNGV. V was pared by 1 base and J by 3 bases, with 15 bases of the junction left unmatched. The CDR3 DNA follows: TGTGCCAGCAGCTTAGTAGGTGGTCGGACAGGTTCGATCTACGAGCAGTACTTC. Translation: CASSLVGGRTGSIYEQYF.

This chain connects TRBV5-4 to TRBJ1-1, with D possibly matching TRBD1 (6 bases). CDR3 size: 16 residues. Germline V CDR1 and CDR2: SGHNT, YYREEE (reference sequence). V was clipped by 2 bases and J by 1 base, with 15 bases between them. The chain's CDR3 is CASSFSRTDANTEAFF. The CDR3 nucleotides read TGTGCCAGCAGCTTCTCGAGGACAGACGCGAACACTGAAGCTTTCTTT.

There are a few counts of this clonotype. This chain joins TRBV29-1 and TRBJ2-7; D is possibly TRBD2 (6 bases). Germline V CDR1 and CDR2: SQVTM, ANQGSEA. Between the trimmed V and J ends, which lost 4 bases and 4 bases, there was a span of 17 bases. This CDR3 region has 14 residues. This chain's CDR3 is CSVARRERSYEQYF. The CDR3 bases are TGCAGCGTTGCTCGACGGGAGCGGAGTTACGAGCAGTACTTC.